These 14 T cell receptor beta chains were sequenced from one sample in a study of T cell clonality in common variable immunodeficiency. Clones were read by immunoSEQ multiplex PCR, and TCRdb kept only the in-frame ones, dropping some. Reported are 40,000 or so clones, none seen only once; the ten largest carry approximately 5.6%. These receptors have no identified antigens. Whole-study results and caveats: Reportedly, TCR beta sequences from common variable immunodeficiency showed fewer deletions and N-nucleotide insertions.

The sequencing input was peripheral blood mononuclear cells. These receptors were obtained from a human donor with common variable immunodeficiency.

This clone was detected a few times. The read gets to within 3 residues of the CDR3 end, and the germline J gene fills in the rest. The chain links TRBV5-1 to TRBJ2-7; 7 bases fit TRBD1. CDR3 length: 12 amino acids. J gave up 6 bases and V 4 bases, and 4 bases lay outside the gene matches. Germline V gene data show CDR1 as SGHRS and CDR2 as YFSETQ. The CDR3 here is CASSQTGVEQYF. The CDR3 bases that were read are TGCGCCAGCAGCCAAACAGGGGTCGAG.

This clone occurred a few times. The read halts 3 residues ahead of the CDR3 end, with the missing end drawn from the germline J gene. The chain has TRBV2 and TRBJ2-4, with D perhaps given as TRBD1 or TRBD2 (5 bases each). This CDR3 has 17 residues. Trimming stripped 1 base from V and 3 bases from J, with 16 bases between. Germline CDR1 SNHLY, CDR2 FYNNEI. The covered CDR3 bases are TGTGCCAGCAGTGAAGAAAGGACACATGGAGGCAAAAACATT. Translated, it gives CASSEERTHGGKNI. The whole CDR3 protein is CASSEERTHGGKNIQYF.

This clone was observed at least ten times. The observed sequence ends 3 residues before the CDR3 terminus, with the missing tail filled in from the germline J gene. The chain joins TRBV19 to TRBJ2-2; the match to TRBD2 covers 8 bases. The CDR3 length is 17 residues. V trimming: 6 bases; J trimming: 0 bases; junction bases outside the gene matches: 9. The germline V gene has CDR1 LNHDA and CDR2 SQIVND (reference sequence). Partial CDR3 DNA: TGTGCCAGTAGAGACCCGGGAGGGGTCGCGAACACCGGGGAG. It is translated as CASRDPGGVANTGE. The whole CDR3 reads CASRDPGGVANTGELFF.

The sample holds a few counts of this clone. The CDR3 goes on 3 residues after the read ends, and that part is filled in from the germline J gene. This chain joins TRBV2 and TRBJ2-3, with D tentatively TRBD2 (6 bases). Germline V gene data show CDR1 as SNHLY and CDR2 as FYNNEI. V lost 2 bases to trimming and J lost 0 bases, with 15 bases between them. CDR3 length: 17 residues. The CDR3: CASSEREAGASTDTQYF. The sequenced CDR3 bases are TGTGCCAGCAGTGAAAGGGAGGCGGGCGCTAGCACAGATACG.

This clone came up a few times. At one of its ends the junction is not consistent with the germline gene, which may arise from a read error. The read ends 3 residues shy of where the CDR3 ends; the end is completed using the germline J gene. The genes are TRBV7-7 and TRBJ1-4, with D tentatively TRBD1 (5 bases). Germline values: CDR1 SSHAT, CDR2 FNYEAQ (reference sequence). CDR3 length: 15 residues. Partial CDR3 DNA: TGTGCTAGCAGCCCGTTGCCAGGGTTGGATGAAAAA. Translation: CASSPLPGLDEK. The full CDR3 protein reads CASSPLPGLDEKLFF.

This clone was counted many times. The CDR3 loop reads CAWEDKANSLHF. The DNA read from the CDR3 is TGTGCCTGGGAGGACAAGGCCAATTCC. This chain links TRBV30 with TRBJ1-6; D might be TRBD1 (5 bases). The read gets to within 3 residues of the CDR3 end, and the germline J gene fills in the rest. Germline V gene sequence: CDR1 GTSNPN, CDR2 SVGIG (reference sequence). CDR3 length equals 12 residues.

Concerning this clone itself: The read terminates 3 residues before the CDR3 end, so the remaining end is supplied by the germline J gene. The V gene is TRBV5-5, the J gene TRBJ2-7; TRBD1 matches at 9 bases. The CDR3 contains 14 residues. CDR1 is SGHKS and CDR2 is YYEKEE in the germline V gene (reference sequence). With 4 bases clipped from V and 2 bases from J, the junction kept 4 bases outside the gene matches. CDR3 residues: CASSPTGGAYEQYF. CDR3 DNA, as far as it was read: TGTGCCAGCAGCCCAACAGGGGGCGCCTACGAG.

With regard to this clone: Sequencing ends 3 residues short of the CDR3 end; the germline J gene provides the rest. The J gene is TRBJ2-1, the V gene TRBV19; 9 bases line up with TRBD2. Germline V gives CDR1 LNHDA, CDR2 SQIVND (reference sequence). The CDR3 is 14 amino acids. V was clipped by 8 bases and J by 7 bases; unmatched bases: 9. Incomplete CDR3 DNA: TGTGCCAGTGCTGGACTAGCGCGATGGAATGAG. Translating it yields CASAGLARWNE. The CDR3 in full is CASAGLARWNEQFF.

This clone was recorded at least ten times. The read is 3 residues too short to cover the CDR3 end, so that end is filled in from the germline J gene. The chain employs TRBV6-1 and TRBJ1-6; D is perhaps TRBD1 (5 bases). Trimming removed 4 bases at V and 7 bases at J, with 11 bases between. Germline loops: CDR1 MNHNS, CDR2 SASEGT. The CDR3 is 14 amino acids. CDR3 amino acids: CASSVGVPNSPLHF. Partial CDR3 DNA: TGTGCCAGCAGTGTAGGGGTCCCCAATTCACCC.

A word on this clone: The read ends 3 residues before the CDR3 terminus; that terminus is restored from the germline J gene. The rearrangement links TRBV7-3 to TRBJ2-1; 9 bases line up with TRBD2. The V gene's germline CDR1 is SGHTA and CDR2 FQGTGA. CDR3 length: 15 amino acids. J gave up 5 bases and V 2 bases, and 4 bases lay outside the gene matches. The sequenced part of the CDR3 DNA is TGTGCCAGCAGCTTACTAGCGGGATTTAACAATGAG. Residues: CASSLLAGFNNE. The full-length CDR3 reads as CASSLLAGFNNEQFF.

This clone has ten or more counts. The read gets to within 3 residues of the CDR3 end, and the germline J gene fills in the rest. The chain is built from TRBV18 and TRBJ2-1; the match to TRBD2 covers 7 bases. Germline V gene lookup returns CDR1 KGHSH and CDR2 LQKENI. The CDR3 is 13 amino acids. V lost 5 bases to trimming and J lost 9 bases; unmatched junction nucleotides: 7. CDR3 bases read: TGTGCCAGCTCAGATCAGCTAGCGGTTGAG. Protein sequence: CASSDQLAVE. The entire CDR3 protein reads CASSDQLAVEQFF.

A word on this clone: The read finishes 3 residues shy of the CDR3 end, and the germline J gene is used to complete it. V usage is TRBV20-1 and J usage is TRBJ2-1, with TRBD2 matching over 10 bases. This CDR3 contains 17 residues. CDR1 is DFQATT, CDR2 SNEGSKA, per germline (reference sequence). V dropped 0 bases and J dropped 9; count of bases not matched to a gene: 14. The CDR3 protein is CSARDLTSGLAEGEQFF. CDR3 DNA, as far as it was read: TGCAGTGCTAGAGACCTTACCTCCGGACTAGCGGAAGGTGAG.

Concerning this clone itself: One end of the junction varies from germline; a read error may be responsible. Here the CDR3 reads CASSPGTGRQETQYF. CDR3 DNA (partial): TGTGCTAGCAGCCCCGGGACAGGCCGACAAGAGACC. The genes are TRBV7-7 and TRBJ2-5, with TRBD1 matching 8 bases. The read ends 3 residues before the CDR3 terminus; that terminus is restored from the germline J gene. This CDR3 region has 15 residues. In germline, CDR1 is SSHAT, CDR2 FNYEAQ (reference sequence).

This clone was seen at least ten times. Sequencing ends 3 residues short of the CDR3 end; the germline J gene provides the rest. V gene TRBV20-1 combines with J gene TRBJ2-7; D is unresolved. Trimming cost V 0 bases and J 4 bases, with 7 bases left between them. Germline V gene sequence: CDR1 DFQATT, CDR2 SNEGSKA (reference sequence). CDR3 length equals 12 residues. Incomplete CDR3 DNA: TGCAGTGCTAGAGATGTAGTTTACGAG. Its protein is CSARDVVYE. The entire CDR3 sequence reads CSARDVVYEQYF.